Listed here are 11 T cell receptor beta chains from one sample, sequenced in a study of cytomegalovirus exposure and HLA in healthy donors. PCR employed 60 Vbeta and 13 Jbeta primers. The table came from immunoSEQ multiplex PCR; TCRdb's copy has only in-frame clones and leaves some out. The sample gives roughly 180,000 clones, around four fifths of which show up once; more than 1% is in the top ten. The sequencing sample was made of PBMCs. The origin of the receptors is a boy between 2 and 10 years old in good health and CMV-seronegative.

This chain uses TRBV7-2 with TRBJ2-3, with 11 bases identical to TRBD2. The trim removed 5 bases at V and 5 bases at J, leaving 6 bases unmatched. The CDR3 is 15 amino acids. Germline V gives CDR1 SGHTA, CDR2 FQGNSA. The CDR3 here is CASSGGTSGGDTQYF. DNA for the CDR3: TGTGCCAGCAGCGGAGGGACTAGCGGTGGAGATACGCAGTATTTT.

The chain links TRBV9 to TRBJ2-1; tentative D call: TRBD2 (5 bases). The V gene lost 0 bases and the J gene lost 2 bases, with 6 bases spanning the gap. Germline CDR1 is SGDLS and CDR2 is YYNGEE. This CDR3 spans 14 amino acids. CDR3 sequence reads: CASSVGETYNEQFF. The CDR3 bases are TGTGCCAGCAGCGTAGGGGAGACCTACAATGAGCAGTTCTTC.

CDR3 nucleotide sequence: TGTGCCAGCAGTTCCACAGGGGTGGGGGAAAAACTGTTTTTT. Protein sequence: CASSSTGVGEKLFF. The chain recombines TRBV27 with TRBJ1-4; 7 positions match TRBD1. The trim removed 4 bases at V and 8 bases at J, leaving 7 bases unmatched. The CDR3 sequence is 14 residues long. Germline V gives CDR1 MNHEY, CDR2 SMNVEV (reference sequence).

The chain is built from TRBV29-1 and TRBJ2-1; the D gene is possibly TRBD2 (6 bases). V gave up 7 bases and J gave up 4 bases, with 26 bases separating them. Germline CDR1 SQVTM, CDR2 ANQGSEA. There are 17 residues in the CDR3. This CDR3 is CSAGRGGSGGGYNEQFF. The CDR3 bases are TGCAGCGCCGGAAGGGGTGGTAGCGGTGGTGGGTACAATGAGCAGTTCTTC.

The V and J genes are TRBV5-4 and TRBJ2-7; 10 nucleotides line up with TRBD2. The CDR3 consists of 15 residues. Germline trimming cut 2 bases from V and 3 bases from J; bases unmatched to any gene: 5. Germline V CDR1 and CDR2: SGHNT, YYREEE (reference sequence). Here the CDR3 reads CASSFGLAGDYEQYF. The CDR3 region has the DNA TGTGCCAGCAGCTTCGGGCTAGCGGGAGACTACGAGCAGTACTTC. The full variable domain, in which reference TRBV5-4 and TRBJ2-7 provide the parts outside the CDR3, is ETGVTQSPTHLIKTRGQQVTLRCSSQSGHNTVSWYQQALGQGPQFIFQYYREEENGRGNFPPRFSGLQFPNYSSELNVNALELDDSALYLCASSFGLAGDYEQYFGPGTRLTVT.

This chain joins TRBV5-1 and TRBJ2-4; 9 bases are a match to TRBD1. The CDR3 length is 19 residues. V lost 4 bases and J lost 0; bases outside the gene matches: 14. CDR1 and CDR2 from the germline V gene are SGHRS and YFSETQ. CDR3 residues: CASSPGTGQGDVAKNIQYF. The CDR3 DNA reads TGCGCCAGCAGCCCGGGGACGGGACAGGGTGATGTAGCCAAAAACATTCAGTACTTC.

V gene TRBV5-1 combines with J gene TRBJ1-4; D call uncertain. This CDR3 contains 15 residues. Germline CDR1 is SGHRS and CDR2 is YFSETQ. Trimming shortened V by 1 base and J by 6 bases, and 13 bases separated the two germline ends. This CDR3 reads CASSLSGRVDEKLFF. In DNA, the CDR3 is TGCGCCAGCAGCTTGAGTGGGAGAGTGGATGAAAAACTGTTTTTT. Together with reference TRBV5-1 and TRBJ1-4, the CDR3 gives the full variable domain: KAGVTQTPRYLIKTRGQQVTLSCSPISGHRSVSWYQQTPGQGLQFLFEYFSETQRNKGNFPGRFSGRQFSNSRSEMNVSTLELGDSALYLCASSLSGRVDEKLFFGSGTQLSVL.

This clone was counted once. The rearrangement links TRBV6-1 to TRBJ2-3; no clear D gene. Germline V CDR1 and CDR2: MNHNS, SASEGT. Trimming removed 5 bases at V and 11 bases at J, with 20 bases between. CDR3 length: 14 residues. The CDR3 DNA reads as TGTGCCAGCAGTCCTTTATCGACTGGCGGTGGGCAGTATTTT. It is translated as CASSPLSTGGGQYF.

This clone was observed a handful of times. V gene TRBV18 combines with J gene TRBJ1-4, with 10 bases that match TRBD1. The CDR3 is 17 amino acids. The junction had 7 bases not matched to a gene; V was cut back by 6 bases and J by 0 bases. Per germline, CDR1 KGHSH and CDR2 LQKENI. The chain's CDR3 is CASSFGTGDATNEKLFF. The DNA for the CDR3 is TGTGCCAGCTCGTTCGGGACAGGGGACGCAACTAATGAAAAACTGTTTTTT.

The chain employs TRBV7-7 and TRBJ2-3; 8 bases line up with TRBD2. Per germline, CDR1 SSHAT and CDR2 FNYEAQ (reference sequence). V shed 5 bases, J shed 6 bases, and the junction held 10 bases outside the gene matches. The CDR3 has 15 amino acids. The CDR3 spells CASSHTPGGEDTQYF. DNA of the CDR3: TGTGCCAGCAGCCACACCCCGGGGGGGGAGGATACGCAGTATTTT. The full variable domain, completed using reference TRBV7-7 and TRBJ2-3, is GAGVSQSPRYKVTKRGQDVTLRCDPISSHATLYWYQQALGQGPEFLTYFNYEAQPDKSGLPSDRFSAERPEGSISTLTIQRTEQRDSAMYRCASSHTPGGEDTQYFGPGTRLTVL.

The chain combines TRBV7-2 with TRBJ2-2; D perhaps matches TRBD1 (6 bases). CDR1 is SGHTA, CDR2 FQGNSA, per germline. The germline V and J ends were trimmed by 8 bases and 3 bases, with 16 bases remaining between them. The CDR3 sequence is 15 residues long. The CDR3 bases are TGTGCCAGCGATCCTAACAGGGTCTACACCGGGGAGCTGTTTTTT. Translation: CASDPNRVYTGELFF.